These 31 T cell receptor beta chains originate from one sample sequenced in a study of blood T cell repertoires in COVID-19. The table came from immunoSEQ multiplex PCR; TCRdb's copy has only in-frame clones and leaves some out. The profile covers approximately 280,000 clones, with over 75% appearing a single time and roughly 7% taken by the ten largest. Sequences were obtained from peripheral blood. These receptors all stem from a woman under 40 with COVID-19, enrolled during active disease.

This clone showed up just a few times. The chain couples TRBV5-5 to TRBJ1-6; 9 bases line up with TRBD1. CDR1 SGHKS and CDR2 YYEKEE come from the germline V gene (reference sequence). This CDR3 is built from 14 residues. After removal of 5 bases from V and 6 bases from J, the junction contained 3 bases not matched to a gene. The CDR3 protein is CASSSDRGNSPLHF. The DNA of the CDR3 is TGTGCCAGCAGTTCGGACAGGGGTAATTCACCCCTCCACTTT.

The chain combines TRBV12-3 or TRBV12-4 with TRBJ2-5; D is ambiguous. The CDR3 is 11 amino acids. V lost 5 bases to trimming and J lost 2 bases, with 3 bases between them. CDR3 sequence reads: CASSVQETQYF. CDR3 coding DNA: TGTGCCAGCAGTGTACAAGAGACCCAGTACTTC.

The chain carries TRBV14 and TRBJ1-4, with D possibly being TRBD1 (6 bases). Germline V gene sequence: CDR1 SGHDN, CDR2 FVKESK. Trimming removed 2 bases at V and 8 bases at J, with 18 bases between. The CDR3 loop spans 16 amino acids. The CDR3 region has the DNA TGTGCCAGCAGCCAACGGGGGGGCCTTACCCAAGAAAAACTGTTTTTT. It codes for CASSQRGGLTQEKLFF.

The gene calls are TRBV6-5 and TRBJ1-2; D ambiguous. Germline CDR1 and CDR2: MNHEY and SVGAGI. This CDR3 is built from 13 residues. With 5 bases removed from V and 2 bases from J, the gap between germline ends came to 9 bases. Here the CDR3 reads CASSREKNYGYTF. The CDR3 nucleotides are TGTGCCAGCAGTAGAGAGAAGAACTATGGCTACACCTTC.

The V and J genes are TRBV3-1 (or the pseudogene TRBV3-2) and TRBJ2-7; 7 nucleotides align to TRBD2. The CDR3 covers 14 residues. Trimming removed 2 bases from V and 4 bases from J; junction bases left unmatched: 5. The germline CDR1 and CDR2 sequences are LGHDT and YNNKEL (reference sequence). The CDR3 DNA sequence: TGTGCCAGCAGCCAACTCCTGGGGGGGTACGAGCAGTACTTC. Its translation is CASSQLLGGYEQYF.

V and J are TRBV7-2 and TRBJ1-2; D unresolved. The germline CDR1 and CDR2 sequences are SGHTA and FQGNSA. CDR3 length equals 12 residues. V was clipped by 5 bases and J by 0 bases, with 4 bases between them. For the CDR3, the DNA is TGTGCCAGCAGCCGTACTAACTATGGCTACACCTTC. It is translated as CASSRTNYGYTF. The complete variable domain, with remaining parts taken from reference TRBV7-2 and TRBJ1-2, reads GAGVSQSPSNKVTEKGKDVELRCDPISGHTALYWYRQSLGQGLEFLIYFQGNSAPDKSGLPSDRFSAERTGGSVSTLTIQRTQQEDSAVYLCASSRTNYGYTFGSGTRLTVV.

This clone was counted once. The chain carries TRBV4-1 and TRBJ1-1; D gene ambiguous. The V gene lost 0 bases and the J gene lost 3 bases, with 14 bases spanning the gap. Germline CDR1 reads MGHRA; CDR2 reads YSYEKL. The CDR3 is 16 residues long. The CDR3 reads CASSQDIGSGYTEAFF. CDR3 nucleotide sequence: TGCGCCAGCAGCCAAGATATCGGGTCCGGGTACACTGAAGCTTTCTTT.

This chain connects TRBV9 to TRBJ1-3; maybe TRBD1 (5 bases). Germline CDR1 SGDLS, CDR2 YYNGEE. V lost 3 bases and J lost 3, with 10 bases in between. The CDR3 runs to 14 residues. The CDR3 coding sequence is TGTGCCAGCAGCGAGGGCAGGGATGGAAACACCATATATTTT. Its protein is CASSEGRDGNTIYF. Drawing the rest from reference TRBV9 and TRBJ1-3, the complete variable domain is DSGVTQTPKHLITATGQRVTLRCSPRSGDLSVYWYQQSLDQGLQFLIQYYNGEERAKGNILERFSAQQFPDLHSELNLSSLELGDSALYFCASSEGRDGNTIYFGEGSWLTVV.

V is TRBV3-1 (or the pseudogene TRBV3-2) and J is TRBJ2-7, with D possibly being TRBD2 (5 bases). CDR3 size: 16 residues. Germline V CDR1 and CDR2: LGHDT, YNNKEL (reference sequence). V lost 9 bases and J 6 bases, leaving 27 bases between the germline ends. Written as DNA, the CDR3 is TGTGCCAGAGGGTATAGCCGGGAACGCCACTGTTGCGAGCAGTACTTC. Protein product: CARGYSRERHCCEQYF.

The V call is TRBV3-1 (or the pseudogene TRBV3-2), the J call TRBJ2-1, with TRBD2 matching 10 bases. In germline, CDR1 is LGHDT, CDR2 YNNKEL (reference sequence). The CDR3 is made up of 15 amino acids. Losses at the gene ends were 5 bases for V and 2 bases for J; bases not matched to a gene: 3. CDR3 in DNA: TGTGCCAGCAGCGCTAGCGGGAGCACCTACAATGAGCAGTTCTTC. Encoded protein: CASSASGSTYNEQFF.

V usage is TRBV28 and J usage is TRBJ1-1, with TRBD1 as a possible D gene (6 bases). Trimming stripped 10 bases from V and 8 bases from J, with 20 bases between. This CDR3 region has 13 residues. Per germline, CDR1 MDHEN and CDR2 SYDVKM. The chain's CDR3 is CATLRGMMREAFF. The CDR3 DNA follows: TGTGCCACCTTGAGGGGGATGATGAGGGAAGCTTTCTTT.

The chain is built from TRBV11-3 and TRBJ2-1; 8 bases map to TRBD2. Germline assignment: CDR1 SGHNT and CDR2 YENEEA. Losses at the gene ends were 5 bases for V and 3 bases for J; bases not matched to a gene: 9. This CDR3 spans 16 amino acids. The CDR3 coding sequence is TGTGCCAGCAGCCCGGGGCACGGGAGGGGCTACAATGAGCAGTTCTTC. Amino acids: CASSPGHGRGYNEQFF.

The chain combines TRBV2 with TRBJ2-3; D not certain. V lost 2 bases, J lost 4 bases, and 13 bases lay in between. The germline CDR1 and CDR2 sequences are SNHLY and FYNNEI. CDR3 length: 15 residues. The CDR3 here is CASSENIELPDTQYF. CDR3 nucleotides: TGTGCCAGCAGTGAAAATATAGAGCTCCCAGATACGCAGTATTTT.

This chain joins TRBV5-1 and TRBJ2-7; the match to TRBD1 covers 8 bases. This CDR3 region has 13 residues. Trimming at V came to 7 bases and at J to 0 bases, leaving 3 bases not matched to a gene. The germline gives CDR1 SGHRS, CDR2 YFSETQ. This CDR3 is CASRRGPSYEQYF. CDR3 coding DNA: TGCGCCAGCCGCAGGGGGCCCTCCTACGAGCAGTACTTC. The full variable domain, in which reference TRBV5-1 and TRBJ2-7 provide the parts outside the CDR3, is KAGVTQTPRYLIKTRGQQVTLSCSPISGHRSVSWYQQTPGQGLQFLFEYFSETQRNKGNFPGRFSGRQFSNSRSEMNVSTLELGDSALYLCASRRGPSYEQYFGPGTRLTVT.

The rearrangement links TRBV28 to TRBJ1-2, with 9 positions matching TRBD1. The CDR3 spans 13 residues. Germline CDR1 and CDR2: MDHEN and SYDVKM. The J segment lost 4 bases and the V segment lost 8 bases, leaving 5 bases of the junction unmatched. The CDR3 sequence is CASRGQGIYGYTF. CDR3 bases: TGTGCCAGCCGGGGACAGGGTATCTATGGCTACACCTTC.

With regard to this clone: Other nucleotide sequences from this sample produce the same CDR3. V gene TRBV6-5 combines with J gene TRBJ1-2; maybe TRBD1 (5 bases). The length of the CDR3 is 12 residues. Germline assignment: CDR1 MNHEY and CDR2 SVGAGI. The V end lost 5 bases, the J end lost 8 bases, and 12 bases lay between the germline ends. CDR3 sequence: CASSRQGGGYTF. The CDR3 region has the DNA TGTGCCAGCAGTCGTCAGGGAGGCGGCTACACCTTC.

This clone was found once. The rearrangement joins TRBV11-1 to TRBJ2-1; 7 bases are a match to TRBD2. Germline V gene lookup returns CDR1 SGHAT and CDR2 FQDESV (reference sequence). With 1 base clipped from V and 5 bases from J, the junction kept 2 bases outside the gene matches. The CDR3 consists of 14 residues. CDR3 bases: TGTGCCAGCAGCTTAGAGACTAGCCACAATGAGCAGTTCTTC. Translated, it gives CASSLETSHNEQFF.

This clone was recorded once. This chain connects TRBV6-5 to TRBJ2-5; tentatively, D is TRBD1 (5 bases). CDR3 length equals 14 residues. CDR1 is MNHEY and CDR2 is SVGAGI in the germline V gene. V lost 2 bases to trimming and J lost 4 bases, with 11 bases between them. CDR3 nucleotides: TGTGCCAGCAGTTACAGGGGCAATGGAGAGACCCAGTACTTC. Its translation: CASSYRGNGETQYF.

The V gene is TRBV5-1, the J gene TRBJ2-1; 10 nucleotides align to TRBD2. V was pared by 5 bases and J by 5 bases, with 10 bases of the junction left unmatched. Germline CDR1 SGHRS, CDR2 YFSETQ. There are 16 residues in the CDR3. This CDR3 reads CASSPIAGGLNNEQFF. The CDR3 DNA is TGCGCCAGCAGTCCTATAGCGGGAGGCTTAAACAATGAGCAGTTCTTC.

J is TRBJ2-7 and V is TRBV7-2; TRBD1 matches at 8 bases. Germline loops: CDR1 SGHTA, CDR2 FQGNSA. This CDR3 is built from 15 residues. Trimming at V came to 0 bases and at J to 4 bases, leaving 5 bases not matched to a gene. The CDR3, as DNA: TGTGCCAGCAGCTTAGCAAGGACAGGGCGGTACGAGCAGTACTTC. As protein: CASSLARTGRYEQYF.

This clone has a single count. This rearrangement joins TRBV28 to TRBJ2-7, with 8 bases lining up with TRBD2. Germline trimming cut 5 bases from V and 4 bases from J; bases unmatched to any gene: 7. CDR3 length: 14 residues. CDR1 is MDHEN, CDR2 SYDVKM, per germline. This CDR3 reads CASSRAGATYEQYF. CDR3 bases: TGTGCCAGCAGTCGAGCGGGAGCGACATACGAGCAGTACTTC.

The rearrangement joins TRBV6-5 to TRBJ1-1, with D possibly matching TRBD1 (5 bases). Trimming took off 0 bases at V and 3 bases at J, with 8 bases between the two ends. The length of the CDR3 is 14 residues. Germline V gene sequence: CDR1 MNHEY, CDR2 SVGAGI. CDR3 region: CASSYSSGDTEAFF. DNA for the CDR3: TGTGCCAGCAGTTACTCATCGGGGGACACTGAAGCTTTCTTT.

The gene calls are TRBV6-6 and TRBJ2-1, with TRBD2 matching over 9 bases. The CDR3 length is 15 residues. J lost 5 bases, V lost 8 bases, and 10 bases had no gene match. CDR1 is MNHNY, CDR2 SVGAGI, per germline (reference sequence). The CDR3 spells CASGPLAGLDNEQFF. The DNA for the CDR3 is TGTGCCAGCGGGCCCCTAGCGGGATTGGACAATGAGCAGTTCTTC.

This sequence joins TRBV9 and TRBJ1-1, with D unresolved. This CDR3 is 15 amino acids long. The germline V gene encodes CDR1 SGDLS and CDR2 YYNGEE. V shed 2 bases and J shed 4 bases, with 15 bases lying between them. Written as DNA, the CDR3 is TGTGCCAGCAGCGTTATAGGGAGTTCGAGCACTGAAGCTTTCTTT. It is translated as CASSVIGSSSTEAFF. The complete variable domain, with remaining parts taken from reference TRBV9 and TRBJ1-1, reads DSGVTQTPKHLITATGQRVTLRCSPRSGDLSVYWYQQSLDQGLQFLIQYYNGEERAKGNILERFSAQQFPDLHSELNLSSLELGDSALYFCASSVIGSSSTEAFFGQGTRLTVV.

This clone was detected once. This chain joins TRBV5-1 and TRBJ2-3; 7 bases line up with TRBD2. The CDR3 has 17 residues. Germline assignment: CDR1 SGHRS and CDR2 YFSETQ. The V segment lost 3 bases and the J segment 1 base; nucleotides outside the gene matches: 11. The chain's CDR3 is CASSSRVSGSRTDTQYF. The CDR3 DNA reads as TGCGCCAGCAGCTCGCGTGTTAGCGGGTCACGCACAGATACGCAGTATTTT.

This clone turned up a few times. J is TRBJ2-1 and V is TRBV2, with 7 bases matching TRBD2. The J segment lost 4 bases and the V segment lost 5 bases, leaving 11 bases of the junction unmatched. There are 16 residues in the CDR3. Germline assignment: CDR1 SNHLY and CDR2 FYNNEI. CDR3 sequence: CASSPPGTTFYNEQFF. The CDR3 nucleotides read TGTGCCAGCAGTCCTCCAGGGACTACCTTTTACAATGAGCAGTTCTTC. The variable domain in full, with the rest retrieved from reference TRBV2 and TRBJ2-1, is EPEVTQTPSHQVTQMGQEVILRCVPISNHLYFYWYRQILGQKVEFLVSFYNNEISEKSEIFDDQFSVERPDGSNFTLKIRSTKLEDSAMYFCASSPPGTTFYNEQFFGPGTRLTVL.

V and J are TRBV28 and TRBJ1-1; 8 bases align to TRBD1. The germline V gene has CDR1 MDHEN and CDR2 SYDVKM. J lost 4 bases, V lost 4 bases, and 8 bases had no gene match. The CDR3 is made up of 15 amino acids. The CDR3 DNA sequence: TGTGCCAGCAGTTCTCGGACAGGGCGGGGCACTGAAGCTTTCTTT. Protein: CASSSRTGRGTEAFF.

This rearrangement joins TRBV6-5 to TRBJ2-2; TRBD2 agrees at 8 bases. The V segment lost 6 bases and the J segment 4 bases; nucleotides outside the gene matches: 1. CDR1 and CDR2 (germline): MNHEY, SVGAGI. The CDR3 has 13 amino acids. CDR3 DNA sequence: TGTGCCAGCAGACGGGGGGGCACCGGGGAGCTGTTTTTT. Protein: CASRRGGTGELFF.

CDR3 loop: CATQIGEETQYF. CDR3 in DNA: TGTGCCACCCAAATAGGAGAAGAGACCCAGTACTTC. This rearrangement joins TRBV11-2 to TRBJ2-5; D is undetermined. V was shortened by 10 bases and J by 3 bases, with 12 bases between the two germline ends. The CDR3 is 12 amino acids. Germline loops: CDR1 SGHAT, CDR2 FQNNGV.

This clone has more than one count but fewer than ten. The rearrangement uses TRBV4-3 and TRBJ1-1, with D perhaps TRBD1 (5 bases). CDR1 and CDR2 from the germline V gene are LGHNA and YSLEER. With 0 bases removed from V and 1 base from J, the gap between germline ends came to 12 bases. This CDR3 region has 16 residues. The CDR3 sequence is CASSQDQYRRNTEAFF. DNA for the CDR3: TGCGCCAGCAGCCAAGATCAGTACAGGAGGAACACTGAAGCTTTCTTT.

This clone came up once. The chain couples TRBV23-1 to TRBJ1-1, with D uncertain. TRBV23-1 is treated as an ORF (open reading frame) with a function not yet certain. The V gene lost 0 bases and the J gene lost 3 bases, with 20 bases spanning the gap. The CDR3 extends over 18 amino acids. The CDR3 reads CASSQSTYRPREYTEAFF. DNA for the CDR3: TGCGCCAGCAGTCAATCAACCTACAGACCCCGGGAGTACACTGAAGCTTTCTTT.